The 23 T cell receptor beta chains presented below share a single source sample, sequenced in a study of blood T cells in healthy people across ages. Primers used in a second PCR of roughly 6 to 11 cycles were a sample-barcoded 5' primer and a J-beta primer mix. MiXCR, applied by TCRdb to the 5' RACE reads, yields one record per CDR3 protein. The table has 600,000 to 850,000 distinct CDR3 sequences, 35% to 45% seen once. Sequencing was carried out using blood. The receptor source for this set is a woman aged 55-75 years in good health.

J is TRBJ2-1 and V is TRBV6-2 or TRBV6-3; a weak D match, TRBD2 (6 bases). Germline V lookup: CDR1 MNHEY, CDR2 SVGEGT. V was clipped by 2 bases and J by 6 bases, with 8 bases between them. The CDR3 consists of 13 residues. CDR3 DNA sequence: TGTGCCAGCAGTTACGCCGGGAGCAATGAGCAGTTCTTC. Its translation is CASSYAGSNEQFF.

This chain uses TRBV14 with TRBJ2-7; 8 nucleotides match TRBD1. J was trimmed by 5 bases and V by 1 base; bases with no gene match: 4. This CDR3 has 14 amino acids. Germline CDR1 reads SGHDN; CDR2 reads FVKESK. The DNA for the CDR3 is TGTGCCAGCAGCCAAGTGGACAGGGAAAACGAGCAGTACTTC. Amino acid sequence: CASSQVDRENEQYF.

The table lists this clonotype with a few counts. The rearrangement links TRBV15 to TRBJ2-1; D call uncertain. This CDR3 contains 15 residues. The V gene lost 0 bases and the J gene lost 3 bases, with 9 bases spanning the gap. Per the germline V gene, CDR1 is LNHNV and CDR2 is YYDKDF (reference sequence). The CDR3 reads CATSRDLGNYNEQFF. For the CDR3, the DNA is TGTGCCACCAGCAGAGATCTAGGGAACTACAATGAGCAGTTCTTC.

The chain has TRBV12-3 or TRBV12-4 and TRBJ2-5; D not resolved. This CDR3 contains 14 residues. V was cut by 5 bases and J by 4 bases, with 14 bases left in between. The CDR3 nucleotides read TGTGCCAGCAGTCACACCTCCTTTGGAGAGACCCAGTACTTC. This gives the protein CASSHTSFGETQYF.

V is TRBV12-3 or TRBV12-4 and J is TRBJ1-6; TRBD1 is a possible D gene (5 bases). The V end lost 6 bases, the J end lost 9 bases, and 12 bases lay between the germline ends. The CDR3 sequence is 13 residues long. The chain's CDR3 is CASRLKRGSPLHF. CDR3 coding DNA: TGTGCCAGCAGACTTAAGAGGGGTTCACCCCTCCACTTT.

The J gene is TRBJ1-1, the V gene TRBV7-6; D call uncertain. Per the germline V gene, CDR1 is SGHVS and CDR2 is FNYEAQ. V lost 5 bases, J lost 3 bases, and 16 bases lay in between. This CDR3 is 15 amino acids long. The chain's CDR3 is CASSPLSGGDTEAFF. The CDR3 bases are TGTGCCAGCAGCCCCTTATCGGGTGGGGACACTGAAGCTTTCTTT.

The V and J genes are TRBV6-5 and TRBJ2-4; unclear D gene. V lost 4 bases and J 8 bases, leaving 12 bases between the germline ends. The CDR3 totals 13 residues. Germline lookup yields CDR1 MNHEY and CDR2 SVGAGI. In nucleotides, the CDR3 is TGTGCCAGCAGTTTAGGGCCTGGGTACATTCAGTACTTC. Translation gives CASSLGPGYIQYF.

This clonotype has only a few counts. The chain carries TRBV9 and TRBJ1-1; a possible D gene is TRBD1 (5 bases). Germline lookup yields CDR1 SGDLS and CDR2 YYNGEE. The CDR3 extends over 15 amino acids. The V end was cut by 0 bases, the J end by 3 bases, with 12 bases between. The CDR3 protein is CASSVVQGGYTEAFF. DNA for the CDR3: TGTGCCAGCAGCGTAGTTCAGGGTGGGTACACTGAAGCTTTCTTT.

A few counts support this clonotype. V gene TRBV7-2 combines with J gene TRBJ1-1, with D unresolved. CDR1 and CDR2 (germline): SGHTA, FQGNSA. This CDR3 has 14 residues. The V and J ends lost 4 bases and 0 bases respectively, with 9 bases between them. The CDR3 loop reads CASSSPFMNTEAFF. The CDR3 DNA reads TGTGCCAGCAGCTCCCCATTCATGAACACTGAAGCTTTCTTT.

In its sample, this clonotype was seen a few times. The chain recombines TRBV20-1 with TRBJ1-1, with 7 bases fitting TRBD1. The V gene's germline CDR1 is DFQATT and CDR2 SNEGSKA (reference sequence). The J segment lost 1 base and the V segment lost 5 bases, leaving 10 bases of the junction unmatched. This CDR3 has 15 residues. The CDR3: CSAAAGTAGNTEAFF. In DNA form, the CDR3 reads TGCAGTGCTGCAGCCGGGACAGCTGGGAACACTGAAGCTTTCTTT.

This clonotype was detected only a few times. The chain uses TRBV11-3 and TRBJ2-5, with D maybe TRBD2 (7 bases). CDR3 length: 16 amino acids. Germline CDR1 SGHNT, CDR2 YENEEA. Trimming cost V 0 bases and J 2 bases, with 13 bases left between them. CDR3 nucleotides: TGTGCCAGCAGCTTAGATAGGGGGGGCTCTCAAGAGACCCAGTACTTC. Translating gives CASSLDRGGSQETQYF.

Only a few counts were recorded for this clonotype. The J gene is TRBJ1-5, the V gene TRBV12-3 or TRBV12-4; no firm D call. The V end was cut by 5 bases, the J end by 0 bases, with 14 bases between. The CDR3 sequence is 16 residues long. In DNA, the CDR3 is TGTGCCAGCAGTCCAGGAAAACCCCATAGCAATCAGCCCCAGCATTTT. It specifies CASSPGKPHSNQPQHF.

This chain uses TRBV3-1 with TRBJ1-2; D unclear. Per germline, CDR1 LGHDT and CDR2 YNNKEL (reference sequence). This CDR3 is built from 13 residues. V gave up 1 base and J gave up 8 bases, with 11 bases separating them. The CDR3 protein is CASSQGNLAGYTF. CDR3 nucleotides: TGTGCCAGCAGCCAAGGCAATTTGGCGGGCTACACCTTC.

This clonotype was seen a handful of times. This rearrangement joins TRBV27 to TRBJ1-5; D gene uncertain. The V and J ends lost 2 bases and 0 bases respectively, with 14 bases between them. The CDR3 has 17 residues. Germline V gene lookup returns CDR1 MNHEY and CDR2 SMNVEV (reference sequence). The CDR3 region has the DNA TGTGCCAGCAGTTTAAATTCCCCAGAATATAGCAATCAGCCCCAGCATTTT. It codes for CASSLNSPEYSNQPQHF.

To note about this clonotype: A much larger clone differs by one base, so this may be a read error. The genes are TRBV12-3 or TRBV12-4 and TRBJ2-7; D uncertain. TRBJ2-5 matches the DNA end more closely, so the J call is doubtful. The CDR3 is 14 residues long. CDR3: CASSVSGLGETQYF. The CDR3 coding sequence is TGTGCCAGCAGTGTTTCAGGCCTCGGGGAGACCCAGTACTTC.

The sample holds a few counts of this clonotype. The chain has TRBV28 and TRBJ2-1; D may be TRBD2 (6 bases). The germline gives CDR1 MDHEN, CDR2 SYDVKM. V lost 2 bases to trimming and J lost 6 bases, with 14 bases between them. This CDR3 has 15 amino acids. The CDR3 spells CASSLPYQAGNEQFF. The CDR3 DNA reads as TGTGCCAGCAGTTTACCCTACCAAGCGGGCAATGAGCAGTTCTTC.

The V and J genes are TRBV10-3 and TRBJ2-3; D is perhaps TRBD1 or TRBD2 (5 bases each). The CDR3 runs 15 residues. Germline CDR1 and CDR2: ENHRY and SYGVKD. V lost 0 bases, J lost 4 bases, and 11 bases lay in between. For the CDR3, the DNA is TGTGCCATCAGTGAGTCGAACGGGGCGGCAGATACGCAGTATTTT. It encodes CAISESNGAADTQYF.

This clonotype was detected many times. The chain has TRBV27 and TRBJ1-5; D is ambiguous. From germline, CDR1 is MNHEY and CDR2 SMNVEV (reference sequence). The CDR3 extends over 10 amino acids. V shed 6 bases and J shed 4 bases, with 1 base lying between them. The CDR3 sequence: CASRNQPQHF. The CDR3, as DNA: TGTGCCAGCAGGAATCAGCCCCAGCATTTT.

This clonotype turned up a few times. The chain combines TRBV20-1 with TRBJ2-7; perhaps TRBD2 as D (6 bases). Germline V gene data show CDR1 as DFQATT and CDR2 as SNEGSKA (reference sequence). CDR3 length: 15 amino acids. V was shortened by 3 bases and J by 3 bases, with 18 bases between the two germline ends. CDR3 sequence reads: CSARELPGLNYEQYF. In nucleotides, the CDR3 is TGCAGTGCTAGGGAACTACCGGGACTGAACTACGAGCAGTACTTC.

The genes are TRBV7-9 and TRBJ2-7; D possibly corresponds to TRBD1 (5 bases). Germline loops: CDR1 SEHNR, CDR2 FQNEAQ (reference sequence). V gave up 5 bases and J gave up 3 bases, with 11 bases separating them. The length of the CDR3 is 13 residues. CDR3 sequence reads: CASSEGQDYEQYF. As DNA, the CDR3 is TGTGCCAGCAGCGAAGGACAAGACTACGAGCAGTACTTC.

This clonotype was seen many times. CDR3 amino acids: CASSLATLSGTGAYEQYF. Written as DNA, the CDR3 is TGTGCCAGCAGCTTAGCTACACTCTCCGGGACGGGAGCCTACGAGCAGTACTTC. The chain joins TRBV7-6 to TRBJ2-7, with D perhaps TRBD2 (6 bases). V shed 0 bases and J shed 2 bases, with 20 bases lying between them. Germline assignment: CDR1 SGHVS and CDR2 FNYEAQ. CDR3 length equals 18 residues. The variable domain in full, with the rest retrieved from reference TRBV7-6 and TRBJ2-7, is GAGVSQSPRYKVTKRGQDVALRCDPISGHVSLYWYRQALGQGPEFLTYFNYEAQQDKSGLPNDRFSAERPEGSISTLTIQRTEQRDSAMYRCASSLATLSGTGAYEQYFGPGTRLTVT.

The V gene is TRBV20-1, the J gene TRBJ1-4; D may be TRBD1 (5 bases). CDR3 length equals 16 residues. V was clipped by 2 bases and J by 1 base, with 14 bases between them. CDR1 and CDR2 (germline): DFQATT, SNEGSKA (reference sequence). For the CDR3, the DNA is TGCAGTGCTAGAACCTCCCCGGGACTAACTAATGAAAAACTGTTTTTT. Translating gives CSARTSPGLTNEKLFF.

The chain recombines TRBV13 with TRBJ2-1, with 9 bases lining up with TRBD2. CDR1 PRHDT and CDR2 FYEKMQ come from the germline V gene (reference sequence). Germline trimming cut 1 base from V and 4 bases from J; bases unmatched to any gene: 8. The CDR3 loop spans 17 amino acids. The CDR3 DNA follows: TGTGCCAGCAGCTTAGCTGGGCGGGGGGGACTTTACAATGAGCAGTTCTTC. Translating gives CASSLAGRGGLYNEQFF.